Presented here are 5 T cell receptor beta chains from one specimen sequenced in a study of shared clonotypes between healthy human individuals. Sequencing was performed with immunoSEQ multiplex PCR; in TCRdb, only in-frame clones are kept and a portion is missing. The table shows roughly 700,000 clones, with approximately 74% occurring only once. Sequenced material: memory CD4+ T cells sorted from blood. Noted subset: CD45RA-negative fraction. The source of these receptors is a woman in her 30s in good health.

The chain links TRBV20-1 to TRBJ1-1; no clear D gene. The germline gives CDR1 DFQATT, CDR2 SNEGSKA (reference sequence). The CDR3 sequence is 11 residues long. The V end was cut by 3 bases, the J end by 7 bases, with 9 bases between. CDR3 nucleotides: TGCAGTGCTAGTAACAAAATTGAAGCTTTCTTT. Protein: CSASNKIEAFF.

This chain joins TRBV5-8 and TRBJ1-4; 7 bases match TRBD1. Trimming removed 4 bases from V and 5 bases from J; junction bases left unmatched: 8. The CDR3 covers 15 residues. Germline lookup yields CDR1 SGHTS and CDR2 YDEGEE. CDR3 bases: TGTGCCAGCAGCCCAGGGACAGCAAGCAATGAAAAACTGTTTTTT. Its translation is CASSPGTASNEKLFF. Supplemented by reference TRBV5-8 and TRBJ1-4, the full variable domain reads EAGVTQSPTHLIKTRGQQATLRCSPISGHTSVYWYQQALGLGLQFLLWYDEGEERNRGNFPPRFSGRQFPNYSSELNVNALELEDSALYLCASSPGTASNEKLFFGSGTQLSVL.

The V and J genes are TRBV28 and TRBJ1-5; 8 bases are a match to TRBD1. Trimming took 3 bases from V and 2 from J; bases not matched to a gene: 15. CDR3 length: 19 amino acids. Germline V gene sequence: CDR1 MDHEN, CDR2 SYDVKM. The CDR3 DNA follows: TGTGCCAGCAGTTTGGGGGCCGGGACAGGTTTTAGGGGCAATCAGCCCCAGCATTTT. Protein sequence: CASSLGAGTGFRGNQPQHF.

The V and J genes are TRBV19 and TRBJ2-7; the match to TRBD1 covers 8 bases. The V gene's germline CDR1 is LNHDA and CDR2 SQIVND (reference sequence). V shed 7 bases and J 3 bases; nucleotides not matched to a gene: 5. CDR3 length: 13 amino acids. This CDR3 is CASMRGQDYEQYF. The CDR3 coding sequence is TGTGCCAGTATGCGGGGACAGGACTACGAGCAGTACTTC.

This rearrangement joins TRBV7-9 to TRBJ1-2; D is unresolved. The CDR3 runs to 18 residues. Germline lookup yields CDR1 SEHNR and CDR2 FQNEAQ (reference sequence). V was shortened by 2 bases and J by 2 bases, with 21 bases between the two germline ends. The CDR3 bases are TGTGCCAGCAGCTTATTTGGCGGCGCAGGTGATTTGAACTATGGCTACACCTTC. It specifies CASSLFGGAGDLNYGYTF.